Given below is one TCR beta chain in context. Authors' methods: Reference gene primer amplification in the assay estimated nucleated cell counts. Assay used: immunoSEQ multiplex PCR; TCRdb lists only in-frame clones, some missing. That table gives V, J and clone size, and the DNA gave D and trimming. This sample has about 140,000 clones, with 80% to 85% found just once. These data belong to a study of blood T cell repertoires in COVID-19. At the level of the study: Samples taken during acute and convalescent COVID-19 were collected in the United States, Italy and Spain.

Sequencing was carried out using peripheral blood. The clonotype was recovered from a human donor in a cohort sampled during active COVID-19.

This CDR3 is CASSYSPGRRDEKLFF. CDR3 DNA: TGTGCCAGCAGTTACTCACCGGGTAGGAGAGATGAAAAACTGTTTTTT. The chain couples TRBV6-2 or TRBV6-3 to TRBJ1-4; D uncertain. The length of the CDR3 is 16 residues. The V and J ends lost 0 bases and 6 bases respectively, with 14 bases between them. From germline, CDR1 is MNHEY and CDR2 SVGEGT.